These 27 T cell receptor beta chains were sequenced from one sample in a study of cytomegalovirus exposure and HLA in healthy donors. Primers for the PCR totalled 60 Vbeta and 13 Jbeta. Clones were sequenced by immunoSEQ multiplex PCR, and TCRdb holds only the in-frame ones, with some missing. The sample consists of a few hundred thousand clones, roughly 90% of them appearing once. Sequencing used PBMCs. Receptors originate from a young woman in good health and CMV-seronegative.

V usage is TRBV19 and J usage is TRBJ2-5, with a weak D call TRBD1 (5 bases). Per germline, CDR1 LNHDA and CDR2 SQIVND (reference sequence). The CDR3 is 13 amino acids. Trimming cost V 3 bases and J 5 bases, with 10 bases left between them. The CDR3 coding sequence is TGTGCCAGTAGTATCAGGGATGGGGAGACCCAGTACTTC. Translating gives CASSIRDGETQYF.

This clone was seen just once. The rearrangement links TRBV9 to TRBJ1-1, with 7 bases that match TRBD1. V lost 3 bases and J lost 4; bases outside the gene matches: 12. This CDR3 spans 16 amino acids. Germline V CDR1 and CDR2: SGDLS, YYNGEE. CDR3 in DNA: TGTGCCAGCAGCGGTCGCTCAGGGGGGCCTGGCACTGAAGCTTTCTTT. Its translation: CASSGRSGGPGTEAFF.

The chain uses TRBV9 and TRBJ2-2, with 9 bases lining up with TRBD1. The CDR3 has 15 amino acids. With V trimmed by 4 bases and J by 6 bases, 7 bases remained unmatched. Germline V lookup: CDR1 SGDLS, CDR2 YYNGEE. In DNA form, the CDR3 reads TGTGCCAGCAGCACGGGGACAGGGAGGGCCGGGGAGCTGTTTTTT. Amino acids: CASSTGTGRAGELFF. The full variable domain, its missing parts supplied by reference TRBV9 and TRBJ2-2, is DSGVTQTPKHLITATGQRVTLRCSPRSGDLSVYWYQQSLDQGLQFLIQYYNGEERAKGNILERFSAQQFPDLHSELNLSSLELGDSALYFCASSTGTGRAGELFFGEGSRLTVL.

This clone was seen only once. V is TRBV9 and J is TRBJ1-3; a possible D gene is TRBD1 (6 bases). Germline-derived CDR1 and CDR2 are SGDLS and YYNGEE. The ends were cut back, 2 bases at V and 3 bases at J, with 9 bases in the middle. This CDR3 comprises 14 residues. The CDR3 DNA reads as TGTGCCAGCAGCGTGGGACATGATGGAAACACCATATATTTT. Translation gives CASSVGHDGNTIYF.

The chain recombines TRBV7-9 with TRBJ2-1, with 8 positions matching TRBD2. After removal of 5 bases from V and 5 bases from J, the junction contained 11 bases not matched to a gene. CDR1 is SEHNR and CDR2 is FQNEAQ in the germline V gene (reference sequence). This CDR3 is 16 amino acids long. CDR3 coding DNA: TGTGCCAGCAGCAACCCGGGGGGGCATTCTGACAATGAGCAGTTCTTC. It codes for CASSNPGGHSDNEQFF.

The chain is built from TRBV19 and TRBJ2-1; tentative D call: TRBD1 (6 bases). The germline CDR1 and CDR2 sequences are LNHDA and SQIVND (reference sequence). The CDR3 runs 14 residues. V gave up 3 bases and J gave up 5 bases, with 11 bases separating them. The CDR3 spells CASSMPTGHNEQFF. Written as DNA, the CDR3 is TGTGCCAGTAGTATGCCGACAGGTCACAATGAGCAGTTCTTC.

This CDR3 is CASSGGPGNTIYF. CDR3 DNA sequence: TGTGCCAGCTCAGGAGGTCCCGGAAACACCATATATTTT. V usage is TRBV6-1 and J usage is TRBJ1-3, with no clear D. Germline-derived CDR1 and CDR2 are MNHNS and SASEGT. V lost 8 bases and J lost 4, with 12 bases in between. The CDR3 is 13 residues long.

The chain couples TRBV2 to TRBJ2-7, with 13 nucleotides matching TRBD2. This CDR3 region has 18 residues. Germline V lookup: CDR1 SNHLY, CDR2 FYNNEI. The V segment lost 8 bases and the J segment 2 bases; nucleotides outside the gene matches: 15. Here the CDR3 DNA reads TGTGCCAGCCAAGGGGGACTAGCGGGGAACAATTTCCCCTACGAGCAGTACTTC. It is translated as CASQGGLAGNNFPYEQYF.

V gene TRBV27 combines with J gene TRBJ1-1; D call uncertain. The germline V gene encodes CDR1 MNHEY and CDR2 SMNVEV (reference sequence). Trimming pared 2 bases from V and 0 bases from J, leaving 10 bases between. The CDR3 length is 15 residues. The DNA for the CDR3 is TGTGCCAGCAGTTTAGGTGTAGATATGAACACTGAAGCTTTCTTT. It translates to CASSLGVDMNTEAFF.

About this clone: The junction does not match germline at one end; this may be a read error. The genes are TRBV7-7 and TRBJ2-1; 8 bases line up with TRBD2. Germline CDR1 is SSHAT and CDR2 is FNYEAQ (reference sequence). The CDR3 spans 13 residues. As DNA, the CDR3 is TGTGCTAGCAGCTTAGGACTAGCCTATGAGCAGTTCTTC. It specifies CASSLGLAYEQFF.

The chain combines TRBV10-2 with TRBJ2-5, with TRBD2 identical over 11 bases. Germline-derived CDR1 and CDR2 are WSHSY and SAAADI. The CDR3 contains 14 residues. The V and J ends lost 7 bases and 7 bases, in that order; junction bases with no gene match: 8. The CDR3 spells CASMGTSGVGTQYF. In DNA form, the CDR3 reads TGCGCCAGCATGGGGACTAGCGGAGTCGGGACCCAGTACTTC.

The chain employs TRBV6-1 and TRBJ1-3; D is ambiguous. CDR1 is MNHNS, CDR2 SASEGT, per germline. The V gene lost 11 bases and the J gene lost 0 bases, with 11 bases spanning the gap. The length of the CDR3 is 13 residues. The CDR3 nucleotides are TGTGCCGCGAGGCGGGACTCTGGAAACACCATATATTTT. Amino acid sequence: CAARRDSGNTIYF.

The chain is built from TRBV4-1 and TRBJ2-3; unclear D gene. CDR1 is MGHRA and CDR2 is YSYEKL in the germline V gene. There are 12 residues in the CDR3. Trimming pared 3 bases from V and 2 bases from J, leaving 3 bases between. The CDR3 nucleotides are TGCGCCAGCAGCCATCACACAGATACGCAGTATTTT. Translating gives CASSHHTDTQYF.

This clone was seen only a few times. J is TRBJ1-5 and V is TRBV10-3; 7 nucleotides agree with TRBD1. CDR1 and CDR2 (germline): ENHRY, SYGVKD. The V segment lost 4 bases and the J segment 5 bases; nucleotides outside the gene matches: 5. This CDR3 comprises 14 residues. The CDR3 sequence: CAISGGQIYQPQHF. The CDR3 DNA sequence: TGTGCCATCAGTGGGGGACAGATCTATCAGCCCCAGCATTTT.

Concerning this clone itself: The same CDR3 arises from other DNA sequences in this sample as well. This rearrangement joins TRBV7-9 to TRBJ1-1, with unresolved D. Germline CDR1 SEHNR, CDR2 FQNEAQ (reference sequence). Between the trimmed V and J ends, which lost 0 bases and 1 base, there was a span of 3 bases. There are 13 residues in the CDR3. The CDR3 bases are TGTGCCAGCAGCTTAGCAGCGAACACTGAAGCTTTCTTT. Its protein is CASSLAANTEAFF.

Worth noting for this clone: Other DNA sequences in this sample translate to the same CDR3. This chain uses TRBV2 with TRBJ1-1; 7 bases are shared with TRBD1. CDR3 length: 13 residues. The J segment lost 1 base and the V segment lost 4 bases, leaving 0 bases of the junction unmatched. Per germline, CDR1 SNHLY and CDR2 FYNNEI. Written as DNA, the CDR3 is TGTGCCAGCAGTGGACAGGGGAACACTGAAGCTTTCTTT. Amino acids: CASSGQGNTEAFF.

The CDR3 spells CASSLGTGNGYTF. The CDR3 DNA is TGTGCCAGCAGCTTGGGGACAGGGAATGGCTACACCTTC. The chain joins TRBV7-3 to TRBJ1-2, with TRBD1 matching over 9 bases. CDR3 size: 13 residues. Germline CDR1 and CDR2: SGHTA and FQGTGA. Trimming removed 3 bases from V and 6 bases from J; junction bases left unmatched: 2.

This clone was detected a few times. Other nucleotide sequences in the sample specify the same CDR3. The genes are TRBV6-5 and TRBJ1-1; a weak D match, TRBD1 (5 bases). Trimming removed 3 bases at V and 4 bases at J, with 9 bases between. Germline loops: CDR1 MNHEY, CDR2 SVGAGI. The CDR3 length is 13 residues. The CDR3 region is CASSYGGGTEAFF. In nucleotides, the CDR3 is TGTGCCAGCAGTTATGGGGGGGGCACTGAAGCTTTCTTT.

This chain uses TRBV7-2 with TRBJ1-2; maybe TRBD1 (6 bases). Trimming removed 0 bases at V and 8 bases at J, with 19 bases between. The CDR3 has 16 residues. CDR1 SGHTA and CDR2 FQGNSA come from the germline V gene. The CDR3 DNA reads TGTGCCAGCAGCTTAGCGGGGGCAGGAACTTATGCGGGCTACACCTTC. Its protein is CASSLAGAGTYAGYTF. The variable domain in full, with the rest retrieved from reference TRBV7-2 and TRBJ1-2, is GAGVSQSPSNKVTEKGKDVELRCDPISGHTALYWYRQSLGQGLEFLIYFQGNSAPDKSGLPSDRFSAERTGGSVSTLTIQRTQQEDSAVYLCASSLAGAGTYAGYTFGSGTRLTVV.

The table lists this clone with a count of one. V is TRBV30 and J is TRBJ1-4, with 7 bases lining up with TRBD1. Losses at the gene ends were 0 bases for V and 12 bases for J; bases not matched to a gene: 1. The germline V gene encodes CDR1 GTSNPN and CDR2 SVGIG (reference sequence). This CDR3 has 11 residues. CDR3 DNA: TGTGCCTGGAGTGTCGGACAGGAACTGTTTTTT. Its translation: CAWSVGQELFF.

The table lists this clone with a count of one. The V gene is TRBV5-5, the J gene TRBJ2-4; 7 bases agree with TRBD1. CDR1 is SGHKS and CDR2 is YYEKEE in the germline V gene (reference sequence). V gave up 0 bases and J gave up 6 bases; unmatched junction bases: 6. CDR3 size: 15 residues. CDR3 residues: CASSLGQGVGNIQYF. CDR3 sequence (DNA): TGTGCCAGCAGCTTGGGGCAGGGGGTTGGAAACATTCAGTACTTC.

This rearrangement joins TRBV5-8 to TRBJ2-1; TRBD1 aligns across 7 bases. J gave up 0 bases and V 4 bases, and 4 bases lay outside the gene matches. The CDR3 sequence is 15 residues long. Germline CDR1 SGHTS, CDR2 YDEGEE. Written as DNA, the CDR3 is TGTGCCAGCAGCCCGGGACAGAGCTCCTACAATGAGCAGTTCTTC. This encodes CASSPGQSSYNEQFF.

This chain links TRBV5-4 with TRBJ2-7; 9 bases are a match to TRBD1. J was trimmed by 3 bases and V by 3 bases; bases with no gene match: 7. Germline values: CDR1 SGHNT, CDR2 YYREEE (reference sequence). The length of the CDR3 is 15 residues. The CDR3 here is CASSSPPGQGYEQYF. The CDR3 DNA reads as TGTGCCAGCAGCTCCCCCCCGGGACAGGGCTACGAGCAGTACTTC.

CDR3 in DNA: TGTGCCAGCAGCCCCGGGTTAGGGAACACTGAAGCTTTCTTT. This codes for CASSPGLGNTEAFF. The genes are TRBV7-6 and TRBJ1-1; D is undetermined. The CDR3 totals 14 residues. Germline loops: CDR1 SGHVS, CDR2 FNYEAQ. Trimming shortened V by 5 bases and J by 1 base, and 11 bases separated the two germline ends.

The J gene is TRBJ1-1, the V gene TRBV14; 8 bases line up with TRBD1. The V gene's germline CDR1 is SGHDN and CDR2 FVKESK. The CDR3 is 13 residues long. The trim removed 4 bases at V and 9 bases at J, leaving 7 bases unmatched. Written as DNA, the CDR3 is TGTGCCAGCAGCCCTCACACAGGGGGGAAAGCTTTCTTT. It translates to CASSPHTGGKAFF.

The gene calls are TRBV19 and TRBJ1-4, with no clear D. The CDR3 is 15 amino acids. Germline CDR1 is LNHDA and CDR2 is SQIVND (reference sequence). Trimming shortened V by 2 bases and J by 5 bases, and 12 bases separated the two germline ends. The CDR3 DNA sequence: TGTGCCAGTAGTATACGTAGAGGGTGGAATGAAAAACTGTTTTTT. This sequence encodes CASSIRRGWNEKLFF.

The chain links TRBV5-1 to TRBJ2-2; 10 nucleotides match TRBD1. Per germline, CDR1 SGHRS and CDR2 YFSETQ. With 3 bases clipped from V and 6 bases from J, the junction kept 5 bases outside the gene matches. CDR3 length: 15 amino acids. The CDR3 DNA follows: TGCGCCAGCAGCTCATGGGGACAGGGGCCCGGGGAGCTGTTTTTT. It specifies CASSSWGQGPGELFF.